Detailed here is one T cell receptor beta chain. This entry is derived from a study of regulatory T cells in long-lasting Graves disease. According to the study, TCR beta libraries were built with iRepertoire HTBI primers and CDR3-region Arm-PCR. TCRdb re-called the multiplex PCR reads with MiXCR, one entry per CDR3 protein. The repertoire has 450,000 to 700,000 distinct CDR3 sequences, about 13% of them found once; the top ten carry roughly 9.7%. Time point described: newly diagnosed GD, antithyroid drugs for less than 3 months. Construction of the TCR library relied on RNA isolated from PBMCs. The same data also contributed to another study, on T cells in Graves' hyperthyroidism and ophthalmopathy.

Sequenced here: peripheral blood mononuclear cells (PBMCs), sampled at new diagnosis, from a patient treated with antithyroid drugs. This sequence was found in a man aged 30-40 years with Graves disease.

The CDR3 DNA is TGCAGTGCTAGGGGACCCGGGAACACTGAAGCTTTCTTT. It encodes CSARGPGNTEAFF. The chain is built from TRBV20-1 and TRBJ1-1; perhaps TRBD1 as D (5 bases). Trimming stripped 3 bases from V and 1 base from J, with 9 bases between. Looked up from germline, CDR1 is DFQATT and CDR2 is SNEGSKA (reference sequence). The CDR3 loop spans 13 amino acids.